The 23 T cell receptor beta chains below were found in one sample sequenced in a study of spatial heterogeneity in lung cancer. No antigen has been assigned to these receptors. Time point described: sample taken at primary tumor resection. Study observations and caveats: Counts of expanded alpha and beta TCRs within tumors tracked the tumor nonsynonymous mutation count.

In TCRdb, the 5' RACE reads were re-called with MiXCR into one record per CDR3 protein. The table records 8,000 or so distinct CDR3 sequences, less than 15% of them present only once. The specimen comprised lung tumor tissue, sampled at surgery. These receptors were taken from a male donor with early-stage non-small cell lung cancer.

This clonotype came up once. The chain recombines TRBV4-2 with TRBJ2-7; 11 bases line up with TRBD1. The CDR3 consists of 14 residues. The germline CDR1 and CDR2 sequences are LGHNA and YNFKEQ. V shed 4 bases, J shed 4 bases, and the junction held 3 bases outside the gene matches. CDR3 nucleotides: TGTGCCAGCAGCCCTGGGACAGGGGGATACGAGCAGTACTTC. Amino acid sequence: CASSPGTGGYEQYF.

This clonotype is termed medium-sized. This chain links TRBV20-1 with TRBJ2-5, with TRBD1 matching 8 bases. The CDR3 extends over 14 amino acids. Losses at the gene ends were 5 bases for V and 2 bases for J; bases not matched to a gene: 7. CDR1 and CDR2 from the germline V gene are DFQATT and SNEGSKA (reference sequence). The CDR3 sequence: CSAGKTGAQETQYF. Here the CDR3 DNA reads TGCAGTGCTGGGAAGACAGGGGCACAAGAGACCCAGTACTTC.

With respect to this clonotype: Just one base apart from a much larger clone, this may be a read error. This CDR3 is CASSLASGPQETKYF. In DNA, the CDR3 is TGTGCTAGCAGCTTGGCTAGCGGGCCACAAGAGACCAAGTACTTC. This chain connects TRBV7-7 to TRBJ2-5; 8 nucleotides match TRBD2. Germline V gene data show CDR1 as SSHAT and CDR2 as FNYEAQ (reference sequence). The CDR3 loop spans 15 amino acids.

This clonotype is labeled medium-sized (0.01 to 0.1%). An end of the junction differs from the germline gene, which may be a read error. This rearrangement joins TRBV7-9 to TRBJ2-1; D ambiguous. CDR3 length equals 8 residues. The germline CDR1 and CDR2 sequences are SEHNR and FQNEAQ (reference sequence). The DNA of the CDR3 is TGTGCCAGCAGCTTACCCTACTTC. It yields the protein CASSLPYF.

By sample share, this clonotype is medium-sized. The chain carries TRBV11-2 and TRBJ1-1; possibly TRBD1 for D (6 bases). CDR3 length: 15 amino acids. Trimming took off 3 bases at V and 8 bases at J, with 19 bases between the two ends. From germline, CDR1 is SGHAT and CDR2 FQNNGV. The CDR3 region is CASSFLIGTPAEAFF. CDR3 sequence (DNA): TGTGCCAGCAGCTTCCTCATTGGGACACCCGCAGAAGCTTTCTTT.

This clonotype is deemed medium-sized (0.01 to 0.1%). The V call is TRBV5-6, the J call TRBJ2-1; 10 nucleotides align to TRBD2. After removal of 4 bases from V and 7 bases from J, the junction contained 8 bases not matched to a gene. Germline V gene data show CDR1 as SGHDT and CDR2 as YYEEEE. The length of the CDR3 is 15 residues. The CDR3, as DNA: TGTGCCAGCAGCCCTGGAGCGGGAGGGGGTAATGAGCAGTTCTTC. Protein: CASSPGAGGGNEQFF.

This clonotype occurred many times. The V call is TRBV6-6, the J call TRBJ2-4; TRBD1 aligns across 9 bases. The germline V gene encodes CDR1 MNHNY and CDR2 SVGAGI (reference sequence). This CDR3 contains 14 residues. V lost 2 bases and J lost 5; bases outside the gene matches: 1. CDR3 coding DNA: TGTGCCAGCAGTTACAGACAGGGGGAAAACATTCAGTACTTC. Translation: CASSYRQGENIQYF.

On this clonotype itself: Just one base apart from a much larger clone, this may be a read error. The gene calls are TRBV25-1 and TRBJ2-5; D is undetermined. Per the germline V gene, CDR1 is MGHDK and CDR2 is SYGVNS. V lost 5 bases and J lost 2, with 15 bases in between. This CDR3 spans 15 amino acids. The DNA for the CDR3 is TGTGCCAGCAGTCCCATAGCAGGCTTTCAAGAGACCCAGTACTTC. It yields the protein CASSPIAGFQETQYF.

This clonotype was seen repeatedly, ten times or more. J is TRBJ2-5 and V is TRBV5-4, with TRBD1 as a possible D gene (6 bases). V dropped 4 bases and J dropped 1 base, with 11 bases sitting between them. CDR1 is SGHNT, CDR2 YYREEE, per germline (reference sequence). The CDR3 is made up of 14 amino acids. CDR3 sequence: CASSIRDTQETQYF. In DNA, the CDR3 is TGTGCCAGCAGCATCCGGGACACCCAAGAGACCCAGTACTTC.

In this sample, this clonotype turned up many times. The chain joins TRBV5-1 to TRBJ2-1, with a possible D match to TRBD2 (5 bases). CDR3 length: 15 amino acids. V was shortened by 2 bases and J by 7 bases, with 16 bases between the two germline ends. CDR1 SGHRS and CDR2 YFSETQ come from the germline V gene. The CDR3 region is CASSFTRSPGNEQFF. As DNA, the CDR3 is TGCGCCAGCAGCTTCACTAGATCTCCGGGGAATGAGCAGTTCTTC.

This clonotype has at least ten counts. The chain uses TRBV12-3 or TRBV12-4 and TRBJ2-3, with 9 bases identical to TRBD2. Unmatched junction bases numbered 11, after V lost 10 bases and J lost 6 bases. The CDR3 is 14 amino acids. The CDR3 sequence: CATVPGLAWDTQYF. The CDR3 DNA reads as TGTGCCACCGTACCGGGACTAGCATGGGATACGCAGTATTTT.

This clonotype was recorded at least ten times. The J gene is TRBJ2-1, the V gene TRBV7-2; no clear D. The germline gives CDR1 SGHTA, CDR2 FQGNSA. The CDR3 length is 13 residues. Trimming took 7 bases from V and 6 from J, leaving 13 bases between them. CDR3 DNA: TGTGCCAGCAACGTGGGCGGATTCAATGAGCAGTTCTTC. Amino acids: CASNVGGFNEQFF.

This clonotype is categorized as medium-sized (0.01 to 0.1%). The chain joins TRBV7-2 to TRBJ2-3; D ambiguous. In germline, CDR1 is SGHTA, CDR2 FQGNSA. V lost 4 bases and J 4 bases, leaving 12 bases between the germline ends. The CDR3 is 14 amino acids. The DNA for the CDR3 is TGTGCCAGCAGCTCCATGGACCAGCCAGATACGCAGTATTTT. Translated, it gives CASSSMDQPDTQYF.

In this sample, this clonotype turned up many times. V and J are TRBV7-3 and TRBJ2-1, with 12 positions matching TRBD2. The V and J ends lost 2 bases and 2 bases, in that order; junction bases with no gene match: 4. This CDR3 is 17 amino acids long. Germline loops: CDR1 SGHTA, CDR2 FQGTGA. CDR3 nucleotide sequence: TGTGCCAGCAGCTTACCAGGGACTAGCGGGCCCTACAATGAGCAGTTCTTC. It yields the protein CASSLPGTSGPYNEQFF.

This clonotype was detected ten times or more. V gene TRBV6-2 or TRBV6-3 combines with J gene TRBJ1-5; D remains unclear. V was cut by 4 bases and J by 0 bases, with 16 bases left in between. The CDR3 totals 17 residues. The germline V gene encodes CDR1 MNHEY and CDR2 SVGEGT. CDR3 coding DNA: TGTGCCAGCAGTTCCCGGGTCAGACCCGATAGCAATCAGCCCCAGCATTTT. Its protein product is CASSSRVRPDSNQPQHF.

This clonotype was counted ten times or more. V usage is TRBV5-1 and J usage is TRBJ2-1, with TRBD2 matching over 7 bases. J lost 8 bases, V lost 0 bases, and 8 bases had no gene match. This CDR3 region has 15 residues. Germline CDR1 reads SGHRS; CDR2 reads YFSETQ. The CDR3 is CASSLGGLGFYEQFF. CDR3 sequence (DNA): TGCGCCAGCAGCTTGGGCGGACTAGGATTCTATGAGCAGTTCTTC.

This clonotype appeared many times. The V call is TRBV2, the J call TRBJ2-4, with D possibly TRBD2 on 5 matching bases. Per the germline V gene, CDR1 is SNHLY and CDR2 is FYNNEI. V dropped 1 base and J dropped 15 bases, with 10 bases sitting between them. This CDR3 spans 11 amino acids. The CDR3 nucleotides read TGTGCCAGCAGTGAAGGCGGGCGTTGGTACTTC. Protein sequence: CASSEGGRWYF.

This clonotype is deemed medium-sized (0.01 to 0.1%). The chain combines TRBV12-3 or TRBV12-4 with TRBJ1-5; D remains unclear. Trimming took 4 bases from V and 4 from J, leaving 8 bases between them. There are 13 residues in the CDR3. This CDR3 reads CASSWGINQPQHF. The CDR3 bases are TGTGCCAGCAGTTGGGGAATTAATCAGCCCCAGCATTTT.

This clonotype showed up many times. The V call is TRBV29-1, the J call TRBJ1-3; D uncertain. The V gene lost 4 bases and the J gene lost 0 bases, with 10 bases spanning the gap. CDR3 length: 14 amino acids. Germline V CDR1 and CDR2: SQVTM, ANQGSEA. The CDR3 sequence is CSVGNGNSGNTIYF. The CDR3 DNA sequence: TGCAGCGTTGGTAATGGTAACTCTGGAAACACCATATATTTT. Supplemented by reference TRBV29-1 and TRBJ1-3, the full variable domain reads SAVISQKPSRDICQRGTSLTIQCQVDSQVTMMFWYRQQPGQSLTLIATANQGSEATYESGFVIDKFPISRPNLTFSTLTVSNMSPEDSSIYLCSVGNGNSGNTIYFGEGSWLTVV.

This clonotype appeared a few times. V and J are TRBV5-1 and TRBJ2-2, with TRBD2 matching 8 bases. Germline loops: CDR1 SGHRS, CDR2 YFSETQ. Losses at the gene ends were 0 bases for V and 5 bases for J; bases not matched to a gene: 6. CDR3 length: 16 amino acids. The CDR3 sequence: CASSLGAGGGTGELFF. The CDR3 nucleotides are TGCGCCAGCAGCTTGGGTGCGGGAGGAGGAACCGGGGAGCTGTTTTTT. Based on the CDR3 plus reference TRBV5-1 and TRBJ2-2, the full variable domain is KAGVTQTPRYLIKTRGQQVTLSCSPISGHRSVSWYQQTPGQGLQFLFEYFSETQRNKGNFPGRFSGRQFSNSRSEMNVSTLELGDSALYLCASSLGAGGGTGELFFGEGSRLTVL.

By share, this clonotype counts as medium-sized. This sequence joins TRBV15 and TRBJ1-1; no reliable D call. Germline V gene sequence: CDR1 LNHNV, CDR2 YYDKDF (reference sequence). The CDR3 runs to 15 residues. Trimming removed 0 bases at V and 0 bases at J, with 8 bases between. This CDR3 reads CATSRDKFMNTEAFF. In nucleotides, the CDR3 is TGTGCCACCAGCAGAGACAAATTCATGAACACTGAAGCTTTCTTT.

CDR3 sequence (DNA): TGTGCCAGCAGTTCGTACTACGAGCAGTACTTC. Amino acid sequence: CASSSYYEQYF. This chain connects TRBV27 to TRBJ2-7; D remains unclear. V was pared by 4 bases and J by 3 bases, with 4 bases between. Per germline, CDR1 MNHEY and CDR2 SMNVEV (reference sequence). The CDR3 extends over 11 amino acids.

This clonotype has ten or more counts. The chain couples TRBV20-1 to TRBJ2-1; possibly TRBD1 for D (6 bases). CDR1 is DFQATT, CDR2 SNEGSKA, per germline (reference sequence). Between the trimmed V and J ends, which lost 0 bases and 0 bases, there was a span of 9 bases. The CDR3 is 15 residues long. The CDR3 nucleotides are TGCAGTGCTAGAGAGCAGGGGAGCTCCTACAATGAGCAGTTCTTC. Its translation is CSAREQGSSYNEQFF.